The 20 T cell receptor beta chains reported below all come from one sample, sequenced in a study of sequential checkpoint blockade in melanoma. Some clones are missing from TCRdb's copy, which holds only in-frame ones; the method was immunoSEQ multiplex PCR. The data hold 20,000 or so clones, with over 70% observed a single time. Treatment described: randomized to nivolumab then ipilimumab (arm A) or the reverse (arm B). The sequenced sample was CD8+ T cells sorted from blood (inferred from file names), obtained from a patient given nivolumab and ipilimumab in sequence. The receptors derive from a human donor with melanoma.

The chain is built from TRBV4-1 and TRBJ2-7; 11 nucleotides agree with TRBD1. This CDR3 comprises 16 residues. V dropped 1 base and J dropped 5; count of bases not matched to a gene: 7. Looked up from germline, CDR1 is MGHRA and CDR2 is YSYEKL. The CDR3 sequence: CASSQVRTGGLDEQYF. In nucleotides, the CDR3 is TGCGCCAGCAGCCAAGTAAGGACAGGGGGCCTCGACGAGCAGTACTTC.

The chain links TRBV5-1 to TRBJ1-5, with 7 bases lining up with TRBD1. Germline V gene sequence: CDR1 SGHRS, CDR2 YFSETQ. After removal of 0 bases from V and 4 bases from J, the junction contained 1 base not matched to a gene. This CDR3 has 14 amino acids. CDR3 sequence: CASSLAGGNQPQHF. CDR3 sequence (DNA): TGCGCCAGCAGCTTGGCAGGGGGGAATCAGCCCCAGCATTTT.

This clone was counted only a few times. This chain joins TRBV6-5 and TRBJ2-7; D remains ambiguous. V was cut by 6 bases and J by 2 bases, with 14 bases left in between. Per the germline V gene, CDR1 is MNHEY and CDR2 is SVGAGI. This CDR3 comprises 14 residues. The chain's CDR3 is CASSHQVRPYEQYF. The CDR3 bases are TGTGCCAGCAGCCACCAGGTCCGTCCCTACGAGCAGTACTTC.

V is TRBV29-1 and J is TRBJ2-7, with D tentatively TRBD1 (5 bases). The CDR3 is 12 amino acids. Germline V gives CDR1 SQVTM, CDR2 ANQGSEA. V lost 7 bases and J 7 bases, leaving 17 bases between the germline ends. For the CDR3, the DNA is TGCAGCGCCAAGACAGAGTTTGGTGAGCAGTACTTC. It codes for CSAKTEFGEQYF.

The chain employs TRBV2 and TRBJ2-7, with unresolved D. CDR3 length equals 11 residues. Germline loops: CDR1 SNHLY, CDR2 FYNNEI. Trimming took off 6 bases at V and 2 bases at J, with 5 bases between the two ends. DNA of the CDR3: TGTGCCAGCAGCCCCGCCTACGAGCAGTACTTC. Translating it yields CASSPAYEQYF. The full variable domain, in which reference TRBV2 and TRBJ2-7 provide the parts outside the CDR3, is EPEVTQTPSHQVTQMGQEVILRCVPISNHLYFYWYRQILGQKVEFLVSFYNNEISEKSEIFDDQFSVERPDGSNFTLKIRSTKLEDSAMYFCASSPAYEQYFGPGTRLTVT.

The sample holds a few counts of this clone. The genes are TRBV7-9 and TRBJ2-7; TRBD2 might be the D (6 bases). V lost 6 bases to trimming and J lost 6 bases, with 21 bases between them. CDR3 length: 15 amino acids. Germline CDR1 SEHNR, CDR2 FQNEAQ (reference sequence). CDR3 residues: CASRRLSGPASEQYF. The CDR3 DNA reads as TGTGCCAGCAGGCGTTTGAGCGGGCCCGCTAGCGAGCAGTACTTC.

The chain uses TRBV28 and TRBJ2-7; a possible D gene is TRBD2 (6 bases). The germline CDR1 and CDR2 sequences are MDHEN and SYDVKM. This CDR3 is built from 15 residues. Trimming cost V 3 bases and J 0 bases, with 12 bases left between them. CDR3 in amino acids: CASSFLGGNSYEQYF. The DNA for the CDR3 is TGTGCCAGCAGTTTCCTTGGCGGGAACTCCTACGAGCAGTACTTC. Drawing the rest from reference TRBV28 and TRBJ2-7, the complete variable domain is DVKVTQSSRYLVKRTGEKVFLECVQDMDHENMFWYRQDPGLGLRLIYFSYDVKMKEKGDIPEGYSVSREKKERFSLILESASTNQTSMYLCASSFLGGNSYEQYFGPGTRLTVT.

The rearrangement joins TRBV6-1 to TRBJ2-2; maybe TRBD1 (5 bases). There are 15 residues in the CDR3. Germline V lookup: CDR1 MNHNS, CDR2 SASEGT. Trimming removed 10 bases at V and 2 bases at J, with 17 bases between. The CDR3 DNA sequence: TGTGCCACCATGGGGCAGGGCAGTAACACCGGGGAGCTGTTTTTT. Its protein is CATMGQGSNTGELFF.

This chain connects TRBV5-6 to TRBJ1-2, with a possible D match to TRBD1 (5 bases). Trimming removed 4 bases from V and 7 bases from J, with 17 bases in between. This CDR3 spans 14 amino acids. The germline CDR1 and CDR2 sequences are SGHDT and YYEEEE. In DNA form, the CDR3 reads TGTGCCAGCAGCGACCGGACGTGGGGGGGTGGCTACACCTTC. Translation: CASSDRTWGGGYTF.

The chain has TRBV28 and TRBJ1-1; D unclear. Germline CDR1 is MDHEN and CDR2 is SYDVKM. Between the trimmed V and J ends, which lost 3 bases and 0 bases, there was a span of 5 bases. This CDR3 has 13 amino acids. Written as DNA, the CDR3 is TGTGCCAGCAGTTTCAATGTGAACACTGAAGCTTTCTTT. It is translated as CASSFNVNTEAFF. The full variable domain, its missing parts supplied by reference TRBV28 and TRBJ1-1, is DVKVTQSSRYLVKRTGEKVFLECVQDMDHENMFWYRQDPGLGLRLIYFSYDVKMKEKGDIPEGYSVSREKKERFSLILESASTNQTSMYLCASSFNVNTEAFFGQGTRLTVV.

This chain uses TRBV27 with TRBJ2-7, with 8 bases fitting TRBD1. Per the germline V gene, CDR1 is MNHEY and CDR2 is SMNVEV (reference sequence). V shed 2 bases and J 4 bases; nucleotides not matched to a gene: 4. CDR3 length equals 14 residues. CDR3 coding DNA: TGTGCCAGCAGTTTACAGGGGGCCCTGTACGAGCAGTACTTC. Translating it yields CASSLQGALYEQYF.

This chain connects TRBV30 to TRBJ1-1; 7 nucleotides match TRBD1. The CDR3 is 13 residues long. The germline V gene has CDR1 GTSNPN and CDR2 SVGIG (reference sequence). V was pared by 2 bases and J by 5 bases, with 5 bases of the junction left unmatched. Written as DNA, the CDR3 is TGTGCCTGGAGTTATACAGGGGAGACTGAAGCTTTCTTT. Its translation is CAWSYTGETEAFF.

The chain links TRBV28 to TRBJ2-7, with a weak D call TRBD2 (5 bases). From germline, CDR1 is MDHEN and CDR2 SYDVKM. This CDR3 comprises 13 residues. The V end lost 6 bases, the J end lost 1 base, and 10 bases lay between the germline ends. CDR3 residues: CASRSGYSYEQYF. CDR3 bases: TGTGCCAGCAGATCGGGGTATTCCTACGAGCAGTACTTC. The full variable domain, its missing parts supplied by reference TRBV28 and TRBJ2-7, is DVKVTQSSRYLVKRTGEKVFLECVQDMDHENMFWYRQDPGLGLRLIYFSYDVKMKEKGDIPEGYSVSREKKERFSLILESASTNQTSMYLCASRSGYSYEQYFGPGTRLTVT.

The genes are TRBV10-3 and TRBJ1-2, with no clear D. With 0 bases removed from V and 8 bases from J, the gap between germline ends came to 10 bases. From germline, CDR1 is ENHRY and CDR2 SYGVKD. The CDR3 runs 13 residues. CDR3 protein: CAISESRLSGYTF. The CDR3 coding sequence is TGTGCCATCAGTGAGTCGAGGTTATCCGGCTACACCTTC.

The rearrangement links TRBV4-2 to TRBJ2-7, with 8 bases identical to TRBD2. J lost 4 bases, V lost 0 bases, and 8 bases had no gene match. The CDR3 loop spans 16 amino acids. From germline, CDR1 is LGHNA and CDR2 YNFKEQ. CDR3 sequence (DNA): TGTGCCAGCAGCCAAGAGGAAACTAGCGGCACTTACGAGCAGTACTTC. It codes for CASSQEETSGTYEQYF.

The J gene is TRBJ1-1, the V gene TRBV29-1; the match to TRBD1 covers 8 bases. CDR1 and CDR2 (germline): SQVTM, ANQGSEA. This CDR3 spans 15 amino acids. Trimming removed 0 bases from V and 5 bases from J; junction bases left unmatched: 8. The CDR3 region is CSVEEVGQGGTEAFF. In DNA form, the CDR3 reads TGCAGCGTTGAAGAAGTTGGACAGGGTGGGACTGAAGCTTTCTTT.

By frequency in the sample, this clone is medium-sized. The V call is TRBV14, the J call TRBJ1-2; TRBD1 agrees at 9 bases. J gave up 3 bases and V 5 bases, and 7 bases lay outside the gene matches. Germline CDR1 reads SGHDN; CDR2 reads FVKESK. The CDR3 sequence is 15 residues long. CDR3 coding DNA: TGTGCCAGCAGCTACGAACAGGGGGCTTACTATGGCTACACCTTC. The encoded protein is CASSYEQGAYYGYTF. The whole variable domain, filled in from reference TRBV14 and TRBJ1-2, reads EAGVTQFPSHSVIEKGQTVTLRCDPISGHDNLYWYRRVMGKEIKFLLHFVKESKQDESGMPNNRFLAERTGGTYSTLKVQPAELEDSGVYFCASSYEQGAYYGYTFGSGTRLTVV.

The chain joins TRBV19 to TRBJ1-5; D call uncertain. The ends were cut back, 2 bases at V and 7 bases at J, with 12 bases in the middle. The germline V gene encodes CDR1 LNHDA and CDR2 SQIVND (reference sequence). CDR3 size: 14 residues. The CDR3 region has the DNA TGTGCCAGTAGTATATGGGCAGGTGGGCAGCCCCAGCATTTT. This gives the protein CASSIWAGGQPQHF.

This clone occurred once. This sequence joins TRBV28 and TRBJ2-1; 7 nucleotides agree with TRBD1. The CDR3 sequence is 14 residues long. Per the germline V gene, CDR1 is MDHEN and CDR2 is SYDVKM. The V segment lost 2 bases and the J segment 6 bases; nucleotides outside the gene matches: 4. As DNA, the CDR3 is TGTGCCAGCAGTTTAGGCGCAGGGGGCAATGAGCAGTTCTTC. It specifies CASSLGAGGNEQFF.

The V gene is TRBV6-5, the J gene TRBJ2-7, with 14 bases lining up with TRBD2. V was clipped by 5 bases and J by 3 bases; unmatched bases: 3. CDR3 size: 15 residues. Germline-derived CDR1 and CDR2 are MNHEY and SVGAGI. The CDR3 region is CASSKGLAGVYEQYF. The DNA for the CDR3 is TGTGCCAGCAGTAAGGGACTAGCGGGAGTCTACGAGCAGTACTTC.